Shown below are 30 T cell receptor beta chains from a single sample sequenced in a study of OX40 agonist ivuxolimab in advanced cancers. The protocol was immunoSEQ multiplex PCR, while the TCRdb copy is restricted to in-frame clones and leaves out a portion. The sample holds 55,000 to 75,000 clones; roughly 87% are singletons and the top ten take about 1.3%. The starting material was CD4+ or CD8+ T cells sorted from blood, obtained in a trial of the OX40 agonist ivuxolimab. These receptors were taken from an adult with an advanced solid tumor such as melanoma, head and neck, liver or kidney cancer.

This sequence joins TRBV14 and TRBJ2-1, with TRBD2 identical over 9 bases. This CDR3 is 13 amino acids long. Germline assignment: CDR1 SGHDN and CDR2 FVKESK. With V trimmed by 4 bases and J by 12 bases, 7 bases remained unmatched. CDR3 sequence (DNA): TGTGCCAGCAGCCCCCAGCGGGGGGTGGGGCAGTTCTTC. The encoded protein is CASSPQRGVGQFF.

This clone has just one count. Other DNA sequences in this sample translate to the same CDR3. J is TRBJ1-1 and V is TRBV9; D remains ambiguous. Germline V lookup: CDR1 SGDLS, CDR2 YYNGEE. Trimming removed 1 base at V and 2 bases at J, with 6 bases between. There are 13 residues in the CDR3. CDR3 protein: CASSVTGNTEAFF. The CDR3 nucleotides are TGTGCCAGCAGCGTAACGGGTAACACTGAAGCTTTCTTT.

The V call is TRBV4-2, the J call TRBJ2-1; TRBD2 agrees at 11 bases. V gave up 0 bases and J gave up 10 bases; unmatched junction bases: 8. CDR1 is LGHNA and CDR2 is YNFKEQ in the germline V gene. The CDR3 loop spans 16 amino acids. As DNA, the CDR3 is TGTGCCAGCAGCCAAGAGTCACTAGCGGGAGTGAGGGAGCAGTTCTTC. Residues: CASSQESLAGVREQFF.

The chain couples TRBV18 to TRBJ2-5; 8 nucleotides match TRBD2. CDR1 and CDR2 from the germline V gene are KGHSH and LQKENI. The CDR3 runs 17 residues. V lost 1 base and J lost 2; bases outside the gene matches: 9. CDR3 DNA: TGTGCCAGCTCACCACGGGAGGCGACTAGCGCACAAGAGACCCAGTACTTC. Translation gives CASSPREATSAQETQYF. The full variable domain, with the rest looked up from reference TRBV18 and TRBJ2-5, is NAGVMQNPRHLVRRRGQEARLRCSPMKGHSHVYWYRQLPEEGLKFMVYLQKENIIDESGMPKERFSAEFPKEGPSILRIQQVVRGDSAAYFCASSPREATSAQETQYFGPGTRLLVL.

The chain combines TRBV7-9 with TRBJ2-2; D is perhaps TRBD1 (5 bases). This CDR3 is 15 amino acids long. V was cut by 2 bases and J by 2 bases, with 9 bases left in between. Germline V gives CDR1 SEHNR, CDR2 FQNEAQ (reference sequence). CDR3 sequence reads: CASSLQGTNTGELFF. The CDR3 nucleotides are TGTGCCAGCAGCTTACAGGGCACTAACACCGGGGAGCTGTTTTTT.

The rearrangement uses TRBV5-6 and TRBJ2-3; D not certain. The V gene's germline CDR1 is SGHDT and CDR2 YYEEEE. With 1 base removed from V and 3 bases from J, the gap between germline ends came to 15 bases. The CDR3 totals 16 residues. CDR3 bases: TGTGCCAGCAGCTTGAGCTCCGTGCGGAATACAGATACGCAGTATTTT. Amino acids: CASSLSSVRNTDTQYF.

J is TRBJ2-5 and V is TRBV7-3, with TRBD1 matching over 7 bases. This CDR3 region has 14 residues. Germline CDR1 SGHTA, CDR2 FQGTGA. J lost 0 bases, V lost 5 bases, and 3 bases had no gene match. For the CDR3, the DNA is TGTGCCAGCAGCCTTGACAGGGACCAAGAGACCCAGTACTTC. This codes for CASSLDRDQETQYF.

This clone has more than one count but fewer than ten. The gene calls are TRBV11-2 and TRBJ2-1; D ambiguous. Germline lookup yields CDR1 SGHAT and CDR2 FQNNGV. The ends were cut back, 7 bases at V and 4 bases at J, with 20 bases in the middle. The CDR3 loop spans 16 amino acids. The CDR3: CASTLNMELQYNEQFF. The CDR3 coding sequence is TGTGCCAGCACCCTCAATATGGAGCTACAGTACAATGAGCAGTTCTTC.

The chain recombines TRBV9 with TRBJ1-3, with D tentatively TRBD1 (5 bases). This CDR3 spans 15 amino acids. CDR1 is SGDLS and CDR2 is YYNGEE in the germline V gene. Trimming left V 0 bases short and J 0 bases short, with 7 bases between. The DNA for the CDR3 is TGTGCCAGCAGCGTAGGGGGGTCCTCTGGAAACACCATATATTTT. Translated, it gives CASSVGGSSGNTIYF.

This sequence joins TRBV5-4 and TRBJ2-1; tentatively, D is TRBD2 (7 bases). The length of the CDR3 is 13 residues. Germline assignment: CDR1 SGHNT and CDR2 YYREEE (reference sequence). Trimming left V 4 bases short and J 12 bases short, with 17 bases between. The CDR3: CASSLGGGEGQFF. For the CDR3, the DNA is TGTGCCAGCAGCCTGGGAGGGGGAGAAGGGCAGTTCTTC.

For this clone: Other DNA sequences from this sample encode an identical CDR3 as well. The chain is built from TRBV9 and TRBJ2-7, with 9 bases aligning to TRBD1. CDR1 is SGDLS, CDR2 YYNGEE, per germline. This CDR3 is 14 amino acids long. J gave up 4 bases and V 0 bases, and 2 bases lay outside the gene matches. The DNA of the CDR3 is TGTGCCAGCAGCGTAGGAGACAGGGGGTACGAGCAGTACTTC. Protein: CASSVGDRGYEQYF. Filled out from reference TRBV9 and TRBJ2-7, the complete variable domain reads DSGVTQTPKHLITATGQRVTLRCSPRSGDLSVYWYQQSLDQGLQFLIQYYNGEERAKGNILERFSAQQFPDLHSELNLSSLELGDSALYFCASSVGDRGYEQYFGPGTRLTVT.

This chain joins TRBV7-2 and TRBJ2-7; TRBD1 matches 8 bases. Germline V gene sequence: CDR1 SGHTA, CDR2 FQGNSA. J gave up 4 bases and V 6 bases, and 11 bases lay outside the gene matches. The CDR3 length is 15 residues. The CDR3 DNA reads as TGTGCCAGCAGTCCCGCAGGGGGCGTAGTGTACGAGCAGTACTTC. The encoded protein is CASSPAGGVVYEQYF.

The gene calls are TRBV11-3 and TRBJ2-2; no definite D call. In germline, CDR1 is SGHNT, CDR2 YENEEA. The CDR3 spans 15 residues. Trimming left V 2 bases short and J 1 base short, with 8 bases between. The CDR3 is CASSLRAGNTGELFF. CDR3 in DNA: TGTGCCAGCAGCTTACGGGCAGGGAACACCGGGGAGCTGTTTTTT.

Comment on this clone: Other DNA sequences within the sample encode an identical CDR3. The CDR3 sequence is CASSPGTDSNQPQHF. The CDR3 region has the DNA TGTGCCAGCTCCCCCGGGACGGATAGCAATCAGCCCCAGCATTTT. The J gene is TRBJ1-5, the V gene TRBV18, with D possibly TRBD1 on 5 matching bases. V lost 6 bases and J lost 0, with 12 bases in between. The CDR3 has 15 residues. Germline V gene sequence: CDR1 KGHSH, CDR2 LQKENI.

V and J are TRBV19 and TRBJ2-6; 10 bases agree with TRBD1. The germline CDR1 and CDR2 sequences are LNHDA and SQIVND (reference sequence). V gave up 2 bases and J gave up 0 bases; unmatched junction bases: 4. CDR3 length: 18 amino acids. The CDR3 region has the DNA TGTGCCAGTAGTATATGGACAGGGGGACCCTCTGGGGCCAACGTCCTGACTTTC. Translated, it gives CASSIWTGGPSGANVLTF. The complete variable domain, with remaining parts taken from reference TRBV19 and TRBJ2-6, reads DGGITQSPKYLFRKEGQNVTLSCEQNLNHDAMYWYRQDPGQGLRLIYYSQIVNDFQKGDIAEGYSVSREKKESFPLTVTSAQKNPTAFYLCASSIWTGGPSGANVLTFGAGSRLTVL.

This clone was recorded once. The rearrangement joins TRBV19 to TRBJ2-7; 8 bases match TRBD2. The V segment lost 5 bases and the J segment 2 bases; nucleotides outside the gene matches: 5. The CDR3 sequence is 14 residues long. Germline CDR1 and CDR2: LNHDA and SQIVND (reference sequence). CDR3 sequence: CASSSAGATYEQYF. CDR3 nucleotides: TGTGCCAGTAGTTCAGCGGGAGCCACCTACGAGCAGTACTTC. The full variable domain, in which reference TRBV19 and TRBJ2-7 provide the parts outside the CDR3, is DGGITQSPKYLFRKEGQNVTLSCEQNLNHDAMYWYRQDPGQGLRLIYYSQIVNDFQKGDIAEGYSVSREKKESFPLTVTSAQKNPTAFYLCASSSAGATYEQYFGPGTRLTVT.

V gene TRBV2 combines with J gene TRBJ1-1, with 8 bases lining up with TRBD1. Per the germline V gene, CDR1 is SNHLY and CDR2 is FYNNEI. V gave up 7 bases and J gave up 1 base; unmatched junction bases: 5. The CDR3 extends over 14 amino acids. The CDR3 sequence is CASKGTGRNTEAFF. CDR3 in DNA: TGTGCCAGCAAGGGGACAGGTAGGAACACTGAAGCTTTCTTT.

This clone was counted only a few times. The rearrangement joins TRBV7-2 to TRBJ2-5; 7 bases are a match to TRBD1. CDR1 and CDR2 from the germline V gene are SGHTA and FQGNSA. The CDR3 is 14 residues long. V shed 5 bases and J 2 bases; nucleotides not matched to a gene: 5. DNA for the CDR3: TGTGCCAGCAGCCCGCCGGGACAGCAAGAGACCCAGTACTTC. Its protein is CASSPPGQQETQYF.

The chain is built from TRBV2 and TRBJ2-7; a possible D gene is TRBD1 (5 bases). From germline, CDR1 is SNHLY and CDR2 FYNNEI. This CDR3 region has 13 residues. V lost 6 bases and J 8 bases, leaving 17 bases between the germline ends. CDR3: CASRPATARKQYF. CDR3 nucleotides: TGTGCCAGCAGACCCGCGACAGCCCGAAAGCAGTACTTC.

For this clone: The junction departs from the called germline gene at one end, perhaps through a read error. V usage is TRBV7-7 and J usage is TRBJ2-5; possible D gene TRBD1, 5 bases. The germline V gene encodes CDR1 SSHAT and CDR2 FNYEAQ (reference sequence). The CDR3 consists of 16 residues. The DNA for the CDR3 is TGTGCTAGCAGCTCCGGACAAGTTAGCACGCAAGAGACCCAGTACTTC. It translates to CASSSGQVSTQETQYF.

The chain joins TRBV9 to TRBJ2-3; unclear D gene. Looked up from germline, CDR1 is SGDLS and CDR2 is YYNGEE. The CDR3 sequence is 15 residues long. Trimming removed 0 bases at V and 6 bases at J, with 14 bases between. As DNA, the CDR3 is TGTGCCAGCAGCGTAGCTAGTCAGACGTGGGATACGCAGTATTTT. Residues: CASSVASQTWDTQYF.

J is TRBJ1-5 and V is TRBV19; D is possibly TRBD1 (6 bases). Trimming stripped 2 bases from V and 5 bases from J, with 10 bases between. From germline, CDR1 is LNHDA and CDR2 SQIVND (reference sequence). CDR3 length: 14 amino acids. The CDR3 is CASSISDSYQPQHF. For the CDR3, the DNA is TGTGCCAGTAGTATATCGGACAGCTATCAGCCCCAGCATTTT.

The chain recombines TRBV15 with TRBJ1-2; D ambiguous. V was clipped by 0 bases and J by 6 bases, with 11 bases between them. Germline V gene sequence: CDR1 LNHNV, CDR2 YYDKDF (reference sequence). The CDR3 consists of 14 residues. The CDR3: CATSREDQADGYTF. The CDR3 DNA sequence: TGTGCCACCAGCAGAGAAGACCAGGCGGATGGCTACACCTTC. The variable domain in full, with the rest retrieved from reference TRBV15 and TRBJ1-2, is DAMVIQNPRYQVTQFGKPVTLSCSQTLNHNVMYWYQQKSSQAPKLLFHYYDKDFNNEADTPDNFQSRRPNTSFCFLDIRSPGLGDTAMYLCATSREDQADGYTFGSGTRLTVV.

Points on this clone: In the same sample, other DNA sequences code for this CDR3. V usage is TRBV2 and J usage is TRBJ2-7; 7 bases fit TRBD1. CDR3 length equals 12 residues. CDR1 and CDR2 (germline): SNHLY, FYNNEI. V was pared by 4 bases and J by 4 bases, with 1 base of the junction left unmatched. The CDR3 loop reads CASSGQGYEQYF. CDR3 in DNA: TGTGCCAGCAGTGGACAGGGTTACGAGCAGTACTTC.

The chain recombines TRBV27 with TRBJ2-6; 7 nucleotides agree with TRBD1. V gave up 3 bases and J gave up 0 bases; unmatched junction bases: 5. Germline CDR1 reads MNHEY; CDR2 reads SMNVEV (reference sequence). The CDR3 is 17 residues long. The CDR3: CASSFDRASSGANVLTF. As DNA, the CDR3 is TGTGCCAGCAGTTTCGACAGGGCAAGCTCTGGGGCCAACGTCCTGACTTTC.

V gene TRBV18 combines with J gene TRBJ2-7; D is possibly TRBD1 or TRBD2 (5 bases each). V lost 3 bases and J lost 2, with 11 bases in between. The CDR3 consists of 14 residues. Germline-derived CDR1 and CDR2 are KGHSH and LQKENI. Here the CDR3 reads CASSPRGETYEQYF. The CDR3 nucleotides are TGTGCCAGCTCACCGCGAGGGGAAACCTACGAGCAGTACTTC.

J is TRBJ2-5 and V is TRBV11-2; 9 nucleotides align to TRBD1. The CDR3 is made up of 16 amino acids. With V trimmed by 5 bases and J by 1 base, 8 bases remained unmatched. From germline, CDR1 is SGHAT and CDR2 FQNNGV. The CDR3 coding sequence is TGTGCCAGCAGCGCCCGATTGGGACAGGGCCAAGAGACCCAGTACTTC. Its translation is CASSARLGQGQETQYF.

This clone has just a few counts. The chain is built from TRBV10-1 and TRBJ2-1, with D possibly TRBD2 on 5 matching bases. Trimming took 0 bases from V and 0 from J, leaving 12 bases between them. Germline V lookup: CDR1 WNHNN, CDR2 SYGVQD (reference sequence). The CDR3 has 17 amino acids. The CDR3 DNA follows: TGCGCCAGCAGTGAGTCGAGGAGCGGCAGCTCCTACAATGAGCAGTTCTTC. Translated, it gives CASSESRSGSSYNEQFF.

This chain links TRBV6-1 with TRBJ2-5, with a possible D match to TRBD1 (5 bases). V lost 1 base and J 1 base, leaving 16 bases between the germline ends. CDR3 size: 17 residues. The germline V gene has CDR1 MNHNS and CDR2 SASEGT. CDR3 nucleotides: TGTGCCAGCAGTGAAGAGTGGGTCCCTGGGGCCCAAGAGACCCAGTACTTC. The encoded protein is CASSEEWVPGAQETQYF.

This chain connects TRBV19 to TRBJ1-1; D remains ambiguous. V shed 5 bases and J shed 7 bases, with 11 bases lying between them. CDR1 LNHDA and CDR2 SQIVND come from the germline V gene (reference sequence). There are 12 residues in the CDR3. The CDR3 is CASSVTDGEAFF. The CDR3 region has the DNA TGTGCCAGTAGTGTTACGGACGGTGAAGCTTTCTTT.